This TCR beta chain was documented in a study of OX40 agonist ivuxolimab in advanced cancers. On the study more broadly: The patients got ivuxolimab, which is an agonistic anti-OX40 (CD134) antibody. There were three patients with partial responses, one having hepatocellular carcinoma and two cutaneous melanoma. Study conclusions and caveats: CD8+ T cells averaged more expanded clones than CD4+.

On this clone: Its antigen is undetermined. This CDR3 is also generated by other DNA sequences in the sample.

The repertoire was sequenced with immunoSEQ multiplex PCR; TCRdb's copy has only in-frame clones and lacks some. The repertoire holds 50,000 to 70,000 clones, roughly 86% seen once, with roughly 13% in the top ten. From germline, CDR1 is SGHAT and CDR2 FQNNGV. This CDR3 spans 12 amino acids. The V and J ends lost 6 bases and 4 bases respectively, with 10 bases between them. The chain links TRBV11-2 to TRBJ2-7; unclear D gene. The receptor was isolated from an adult with an advanced solid tumor such as melanoma, head and neck, liver or kidney cancer. Specimen: CD4+ or CD8+ T cells sorted from blood, collected in a trial of the OX40 agonist ivuxolimab. CDR3 sequence reads: CASRETYYEQYF. The CDR3 DNA reads as TGTGCCAGCAGGGAGACATATTACGAGCAGTACTTC.